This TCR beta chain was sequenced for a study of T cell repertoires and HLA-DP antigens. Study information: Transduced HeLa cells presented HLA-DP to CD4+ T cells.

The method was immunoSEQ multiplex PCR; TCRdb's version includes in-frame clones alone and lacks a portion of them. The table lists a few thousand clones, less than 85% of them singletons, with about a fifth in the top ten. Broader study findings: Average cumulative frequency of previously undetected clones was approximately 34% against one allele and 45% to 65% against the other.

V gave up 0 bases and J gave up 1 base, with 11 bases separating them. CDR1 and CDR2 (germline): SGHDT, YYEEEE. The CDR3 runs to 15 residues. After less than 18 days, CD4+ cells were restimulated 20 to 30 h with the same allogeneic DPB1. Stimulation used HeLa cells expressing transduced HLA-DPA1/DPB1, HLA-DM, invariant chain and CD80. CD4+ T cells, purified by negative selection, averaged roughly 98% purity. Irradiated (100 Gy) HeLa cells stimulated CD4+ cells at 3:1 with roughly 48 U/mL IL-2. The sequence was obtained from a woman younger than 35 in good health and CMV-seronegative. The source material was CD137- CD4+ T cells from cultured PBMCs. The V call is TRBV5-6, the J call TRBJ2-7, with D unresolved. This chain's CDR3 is CASSLVRQKSYEQYF. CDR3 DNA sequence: TGTGCCAGCAGCTTGGTTCGCCAGAAGTCCTACGAGCAGTACTTC.